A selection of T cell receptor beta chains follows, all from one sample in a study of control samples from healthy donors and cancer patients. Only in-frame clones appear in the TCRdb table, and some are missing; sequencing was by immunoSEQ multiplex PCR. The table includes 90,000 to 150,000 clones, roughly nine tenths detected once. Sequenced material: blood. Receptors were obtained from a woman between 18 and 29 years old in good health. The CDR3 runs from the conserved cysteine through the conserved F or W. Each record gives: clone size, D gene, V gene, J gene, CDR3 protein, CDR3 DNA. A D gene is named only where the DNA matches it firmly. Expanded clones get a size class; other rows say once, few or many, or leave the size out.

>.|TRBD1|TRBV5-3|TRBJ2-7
CARSQKRTGESEQYF
TGTGCCAGAAGCCAAAAAAGGACAGGGGAAAGCGAGCAGTACTTC
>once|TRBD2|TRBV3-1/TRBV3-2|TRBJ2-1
CASSRTSGWVDEQFF
TGTGCCAGCAGCCGTACTAGCGGGTGGGTAGATGAGCAGTTCTTC
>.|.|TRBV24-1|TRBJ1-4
CATSDPGEGDEKLFF
TGTGCCACCAGTGACCCCGGGGAAGGTGATGAAAAACTGTTTTTT
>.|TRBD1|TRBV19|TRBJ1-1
CASTGGQGGTEAFF
TGTGCCAGTACCGGGGGACAGGGGGGTACTGAAGCTTTCTTT
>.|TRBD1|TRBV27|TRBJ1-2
CASSRQGENGYTF
TGTGCCAGCTCGAGACAGGGAGAAAATGGCTACACCTTC
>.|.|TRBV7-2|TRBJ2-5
CASSTRPDQETQYF
TGTGCCAGCAGTACCCGGCCTGATCAAGAGACCCAGTACTTC
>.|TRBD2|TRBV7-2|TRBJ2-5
CASQWGGEETQYF
TGTGCCAGCCAGTGGGGGGGGGAAGAGACCCAGTACTTC
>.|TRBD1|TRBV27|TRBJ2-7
CASSAPGQAIYEQYF
TGTGCCAGCAGTGCACCGGGACAGGCGATCTACGAGCAGTACTTC
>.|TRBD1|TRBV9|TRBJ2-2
CASSVSTGDRGQINTGELFF
TGTGCCAGCAGCGTTTCAACTGGGGACAGGGGGCAAATAAACACCGGGGAGCTGTTTTTT
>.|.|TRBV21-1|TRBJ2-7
CASSKVRPRTGLPTYEQYF
TGTGCCAGCAGCAAGGTAAGGCCCCGGACAGGCTTACCCACCTACGAGCAGTACTTC
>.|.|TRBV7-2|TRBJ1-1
CASSLGHWNTEAFF
TGTGCCAGCAGCTTAGGGCATTGGAACACTGAAGCTTTCTTT
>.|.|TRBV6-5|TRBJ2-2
CASSYGMNTGELFF
TGTGCCAGCAGTTACGGGATGAACACCGGGGAGCTGTTTTTT
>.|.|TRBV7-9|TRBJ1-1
CASSPWVAMNTEAFF
TGTGCCAGCAGCCCTTGGGTGGCCATGAACACTGAAGCTTTCTTT
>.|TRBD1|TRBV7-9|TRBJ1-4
CASSLAKSGTGINEKLFF
TGTGCCAGCAGCTTAGCGAAATCCGGGACAGGGATTAATGAAAAACTGTTTTTT
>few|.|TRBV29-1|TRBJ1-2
CSVESSDSPYGYTF
TGCAGCGTCGAATCTTCGGACAGCCCCTATGGCTACACCTTC